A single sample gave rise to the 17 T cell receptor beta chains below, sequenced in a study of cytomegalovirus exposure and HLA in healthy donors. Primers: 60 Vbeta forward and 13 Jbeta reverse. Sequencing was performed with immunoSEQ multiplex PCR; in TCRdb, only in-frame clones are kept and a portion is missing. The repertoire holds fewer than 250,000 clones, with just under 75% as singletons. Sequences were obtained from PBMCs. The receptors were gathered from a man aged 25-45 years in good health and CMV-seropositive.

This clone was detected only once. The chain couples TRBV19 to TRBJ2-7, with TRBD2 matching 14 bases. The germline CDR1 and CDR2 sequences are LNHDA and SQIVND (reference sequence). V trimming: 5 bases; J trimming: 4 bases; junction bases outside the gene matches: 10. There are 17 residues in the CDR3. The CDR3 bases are TGTGCCAGTAGTTTTGGGGCCGGGACTAGCGGGAGATACGAGCAGTACTTC. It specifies CASSFGAGTSGRYEQYF.

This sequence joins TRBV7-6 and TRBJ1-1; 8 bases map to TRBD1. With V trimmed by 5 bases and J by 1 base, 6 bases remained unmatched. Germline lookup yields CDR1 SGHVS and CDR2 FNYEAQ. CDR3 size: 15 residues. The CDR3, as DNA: TGTGCCAGCAGCCTCCTCGGACAGGGGAACACTGAAGCTTTCTTT. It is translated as CASSLLGQGNTEAFF.

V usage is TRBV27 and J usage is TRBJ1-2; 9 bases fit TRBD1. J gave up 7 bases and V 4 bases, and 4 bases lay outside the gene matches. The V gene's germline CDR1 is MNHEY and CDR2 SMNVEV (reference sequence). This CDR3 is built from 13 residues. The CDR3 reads CASSSRDRAGYTF. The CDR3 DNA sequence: TGTGCCAGCAGTTCCCGGGACAGGGCTGGCTACACCTTC.

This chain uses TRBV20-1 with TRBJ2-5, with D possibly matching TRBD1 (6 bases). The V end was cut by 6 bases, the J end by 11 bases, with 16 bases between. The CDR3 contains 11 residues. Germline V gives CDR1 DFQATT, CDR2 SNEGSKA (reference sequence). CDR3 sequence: CSAREGGAQYF. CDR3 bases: TGCAGTGCGAGGGAAGGGGGTGCACAGTACTTC.

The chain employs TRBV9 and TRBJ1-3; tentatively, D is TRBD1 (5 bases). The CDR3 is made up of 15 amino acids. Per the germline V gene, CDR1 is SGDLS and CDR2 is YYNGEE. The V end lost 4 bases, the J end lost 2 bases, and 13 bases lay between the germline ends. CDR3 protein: CASSTRQTTGNTIYF. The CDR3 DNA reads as TGTGCCAGCAGCACCCGACAGACGACTGGAAACACCATATATTTT.

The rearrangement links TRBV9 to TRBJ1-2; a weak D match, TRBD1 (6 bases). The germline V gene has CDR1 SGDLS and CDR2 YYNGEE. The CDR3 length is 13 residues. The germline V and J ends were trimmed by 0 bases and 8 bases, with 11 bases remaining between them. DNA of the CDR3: TGTGCCAGCAGCGTAGCTCAGGGGCGGGGCTACACCTTC. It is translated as CASSVAQGRGYTF.

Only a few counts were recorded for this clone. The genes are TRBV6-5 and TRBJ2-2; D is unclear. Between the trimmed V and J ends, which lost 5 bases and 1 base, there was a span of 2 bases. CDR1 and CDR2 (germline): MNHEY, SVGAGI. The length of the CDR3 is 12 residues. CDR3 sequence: CASSRNTGELFF. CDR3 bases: TGTGCCAGCAGTCGGAACACCGGGGAGCTGTTTTTT.

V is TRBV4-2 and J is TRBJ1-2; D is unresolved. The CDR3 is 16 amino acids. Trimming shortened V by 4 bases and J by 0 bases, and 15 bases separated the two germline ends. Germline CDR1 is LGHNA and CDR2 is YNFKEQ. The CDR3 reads CASSPSWREANYGYTF. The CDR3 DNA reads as TGTGCCAGCAGCCCTTCTTGGCGGGAAGCTAACTATGGCTACACCTTC.

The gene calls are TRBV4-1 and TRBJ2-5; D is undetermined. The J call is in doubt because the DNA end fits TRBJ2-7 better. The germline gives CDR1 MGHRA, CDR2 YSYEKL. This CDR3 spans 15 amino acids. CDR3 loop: CASSQEAGSSYEQYF. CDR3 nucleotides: TGCGCCAGCAGCCAAGAGGCCGGTAGCTCCTACGAGCAGTACTTC.

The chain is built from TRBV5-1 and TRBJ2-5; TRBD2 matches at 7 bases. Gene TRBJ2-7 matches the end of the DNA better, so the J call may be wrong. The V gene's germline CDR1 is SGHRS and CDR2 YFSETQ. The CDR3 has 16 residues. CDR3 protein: CASSLGGRARDYEQYF. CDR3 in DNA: TGCGCCAGCAGCTTGGGAGGGAGGGCCAGGGACTACGAGCAGTACTTC.

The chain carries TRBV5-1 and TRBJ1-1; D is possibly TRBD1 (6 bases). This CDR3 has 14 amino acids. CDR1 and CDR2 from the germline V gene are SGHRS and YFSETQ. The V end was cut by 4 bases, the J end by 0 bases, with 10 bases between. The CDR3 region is CASSEQGVNTEAFF. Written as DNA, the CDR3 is TGCGCCAGCAGCGAACAGGGAGTGAACACTGAAGCTTTCTTT. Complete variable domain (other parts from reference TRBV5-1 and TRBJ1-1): KAGVTQTPRYLIKTRGQQVTLSCSPISGHRSVSWYQQTPGQGLQFLFEYFSETQRNKGNFPGRFSGRQFSNSRSEMNVSTLELGDSALYLCASSEQGVNTEAFFGQGTRLTVV.

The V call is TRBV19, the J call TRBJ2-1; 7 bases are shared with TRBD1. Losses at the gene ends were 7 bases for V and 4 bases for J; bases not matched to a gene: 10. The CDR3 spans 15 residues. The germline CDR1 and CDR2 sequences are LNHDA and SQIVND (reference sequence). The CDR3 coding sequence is TGTGCCAGTAAGATACAGGGGCCCCAGTACAATGAGCAGTTCTTC. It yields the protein CASKIQGPQYNEQFF.

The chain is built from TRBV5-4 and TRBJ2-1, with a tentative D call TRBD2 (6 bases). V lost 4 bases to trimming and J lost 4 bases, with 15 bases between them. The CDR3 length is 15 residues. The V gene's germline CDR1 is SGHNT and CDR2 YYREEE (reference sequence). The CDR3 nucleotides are TGTGCCAGCAGCGCAAAACTAGCTGGGTACAATGAGCAGTTCTTC. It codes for CASSAKLAGYNEQFF.

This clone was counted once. The CDR3 spells CASSLGGGGNEQFF. In DNA, the CDR3 is TGTGCCAGCAGCTTAGGCGGGGGGGGAAATGAGCAGTTCTTC. The chain has TRBV7-6 and TRBJ2-1, with 9 positions matching TRBD2. J lost 7 bases, V lost 1 base, and 2 bases had no gene match. The CDR3 contains 14 residues. Per the germline V gene, CDR1 is SGHVS and CDR2 is FNYEAQ.

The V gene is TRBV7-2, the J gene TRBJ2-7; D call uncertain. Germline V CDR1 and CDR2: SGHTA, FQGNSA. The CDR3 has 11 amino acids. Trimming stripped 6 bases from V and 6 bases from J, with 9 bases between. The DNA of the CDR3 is TGTGCCAGCAGGGAGCTCGCCGAGCAGTACTTC. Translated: CASRELAEQYF.

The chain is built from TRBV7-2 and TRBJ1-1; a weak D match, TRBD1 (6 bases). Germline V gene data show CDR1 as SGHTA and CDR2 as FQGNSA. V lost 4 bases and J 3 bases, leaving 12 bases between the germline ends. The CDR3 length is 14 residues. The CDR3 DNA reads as TGTGCCAGCAGCTCCACTACAGGGTACACTGAAGCTTTCTTT. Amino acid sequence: CASSSTTGYTEAFF.

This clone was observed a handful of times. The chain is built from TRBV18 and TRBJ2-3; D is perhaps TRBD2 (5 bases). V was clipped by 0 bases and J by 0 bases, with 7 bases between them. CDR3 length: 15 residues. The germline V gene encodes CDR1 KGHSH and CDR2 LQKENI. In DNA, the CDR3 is TGTGCCAGCTCACCACCCGGACTCAGCACAGATACGCAGTATTTT. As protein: CASSPPGLSTDTQYF.